Presented here are 3 T cell receptor beta chains from one specimen sequenced in a study of blood T cell repertoires in COVID-19. The assay was immunoSEQ multiplex PCR, and TCRdb's table has in-frame clones only and misses some. Of roughly 73,000 clones in the sample, 82% were seen once. Sequencing was performed on peripheral blood. These receptors originate from a woman in her sixties or seventies with acute or convalescent COVID-19.

The gene calls are TRBV29-1 and TRBJ1-1; 9 nucleotides align to TRBD1. V shed 5 bases and J 0 bases; nucleotides not matched to a gene: 7. This CDR3 spans 15 amino acids. The germline V gene has CDR1 SQVTM and CDR2 ANQGSEA. In DNA, the CDR3 is TGCAGCGTTCCGGGACAGGGAACGATGAACACTGAAGCTTTCTTT. Amino acids: CSVPGQGTMNTEAFF.

The gene calls are TRBV5-1 and TRBJ2-7, with TRBD1 as a possible D gene (6 bases). Trimming removed 0 bases from V and 7 bases from J, with 11 bases in between. Germline lookup yields CDR1 SGHRS and CDR2 YFSETQ. The CDR3 is made up of 13 amino acids. The DNA for the CDR3 is TGCGCCAGCAGCTTGGATCCAGGGGCGGAGCAGTACTTC. Protein product: CASSLDPGAEQYF.

This chain joins TRBV15 and TRBJ1-4, with D possibly TRBD1 on 5 matching bases. With 0 bases removed from V and 5 bases from J, the gap between germline ends came to 13 bases. CDR1 is LNHNV and CDR2 is YYDKDF in the germline V gene (reference sequence). CDR3 length equals 16 residues. The CDR3 nucleotides are TGTGCCACCAGCAGAGATTTACGGACAAGGAATGAAAAACTGTTTTTT. Its translation is CATSRDLRTRNEKLFF.